Detailed here is one T cell receptor (beta chain). Antigen: not known. The record originates from a study of cytomegalovirus exposure and HLA in healthy donors. Study-level results: The study assumed roughly uniform donor sequencing depth for presence/absence analyses.

Germline assignment: CDR1 LNHDA and CDR2 SQIVND (reference sequence). V shed 7 bases, J shed 2 bases, and the junction held 11 bases outside the gene matches. This CDR3 contains 17 residues. In the PCR, 60 Vbeta and 13 Jbeta primers were used. Some clones are missing from TCRdb's copy, which holds only in-frame ones; the method was immunoSEQ multiplex PCR. The data hold roughly 180,000 clones, with roughly 10% observed a single time. V and J are TRBV19 and TRBJ2-1, with TRBD2 matching 10 bases. Sequenced input: PBMCs. The receptor was derived from a woman in her thirties in good health and CMV-seropositive. DNA for the CDR3: TGTGCCAGTAAAAAACTAGCGGGACACAACACCTACAATGAGCAGTTCTTC. It is translated as CASKKLAGHNTYNEQFF.